This passage covers 3 T cell receptor beta chains from one sample sequenced in a study of T cells in Graves' hyperthyroidism and ophthalmopathy. Amplification yielded TCR beta CDR3 regions, with RNA transcripts as the source. In the first-round RT-PCR of the TCR CDR3, the HTBI primer set was used. In TCRdb, the multiplex PCR reads were re-called with MiXCR into one record per CDR3 protein. The repertoire includes roughly 510,000 distinct CDR3 sequences, 46% of them detected once, and about 45% sits in the top ten. Sequencing input: peripheral blood or thyroid tissue (not recorded which). The origin of the receptors is an adult woman with Graves' disease, either hyperthyroidism or ophthalmopathy (not recorded which).

The chain recombines TRBV20-1 with TRBJ2-3, with TRBD2 matching over 11 bases. CDR1 and CDR2 from the germline V gene are DFQATT and SNEGSKA (reference sequence). The CDR3 covers 16 residues. V lost 0 bases, J lost 2 bases, and 4 bases stayed unmatched. The CDR3 sequence: CSARELAGGYTDTQYF. The CDR3 nucleotides read TGCAGTGCTAGAGAGCTAGCGGGAGGTTACACAGATACGCAGTATTTT.

This clonotype was seen many times. This chain links TRBV2 with TRBJ2-2, with D possibly called TRBD1 or TRBD2 (6 bases each). This CDR3 region has 15 residues. Germline assignment: CDR1 SNHLY and CDR2 FYNNEI. Trimming removed 4 bases at V and 4 bases at J, with 13 bases between. CDR3 protein: CASSGGARPTGELFF. The CDR3 DNA reads as TGTGCCAGCAGTGGGGGGGCCCGCCCCACCGGGGAGCTGTTTTTT.

This clonotype has just one count. The germline gene is not matched at one end of the junction; a read error may be the cause. The chain joins TRBV25-1 to TRBJ2-6; D not resolved. From germline, CDR1 is MGHDK and CDR2 SYGVNS. This CDR3 is 19 amino acids long. The CDR3 reads CASSEYLVGMNSGTNVLTF. The CDR3 DNA is TGTGCCAGCAGTGAATATCTAGTAGGGATGAACTCTGGGACCAACGTCCTGACTTTC.